This T cell receptor (beta chain) derives from a study of shared clonotypes between healthy human individuals. Profiling relied on immunoSEQ multiplex PCR, and the TCRdb table lists in-frame clones only, not all of them. This table has about 1.1 million clones, around three quarters appearing once. Between the trimmed V and J ends, which lost 7 bases and 6 bases, there was a span of 14 bases. CDR3 length: 13 residues. The V gene's germline CDR1 is SGHTA and CDR2 FQGNSA. The source is a man younger than 35 in good health. Some clones in this sample may be carry-over from other donors' samples. The J gene is TRBJ2-3, the V gene TRBV7-2; no clear D gene. Source material: memory CD4+ T cells from PBMCs. Noted subset: CD45RA-negative fraction. The CDR3 loop reads CASITPPADTQYF. Here the CDR3 DNA reads TGTGCCAGCATCACTCCCCCGGCGGATACGCAGTATTTT. Full variable domain (rest looked up from reference TRBV7-2 and TRBJ2-3): GAGVSQSPSNKVTEKGKDVELRCDPISGHTALYWYRQSLGQGLEFLIYFQGNSAPDKSGLPSDRFSAERTGGSVSTLTIQRTQQEDSAVYLCASITPPADTQYFGPGTRLTVL.